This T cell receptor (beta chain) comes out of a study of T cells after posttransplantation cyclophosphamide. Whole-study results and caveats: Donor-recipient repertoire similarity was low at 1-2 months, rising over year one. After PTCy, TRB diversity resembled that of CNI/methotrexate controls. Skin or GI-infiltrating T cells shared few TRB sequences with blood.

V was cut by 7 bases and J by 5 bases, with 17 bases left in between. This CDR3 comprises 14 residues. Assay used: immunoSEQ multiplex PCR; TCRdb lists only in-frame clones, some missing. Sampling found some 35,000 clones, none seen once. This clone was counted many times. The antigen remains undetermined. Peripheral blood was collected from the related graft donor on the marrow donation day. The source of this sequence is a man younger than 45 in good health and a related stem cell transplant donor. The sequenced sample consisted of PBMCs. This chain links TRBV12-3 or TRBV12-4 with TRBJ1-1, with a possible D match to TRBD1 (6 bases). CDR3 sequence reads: CASTWDTLATEAFF. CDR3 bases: TGTGCCAGCACCTGGGACACCTTGGCGACTGAAGCTTTCTTT.